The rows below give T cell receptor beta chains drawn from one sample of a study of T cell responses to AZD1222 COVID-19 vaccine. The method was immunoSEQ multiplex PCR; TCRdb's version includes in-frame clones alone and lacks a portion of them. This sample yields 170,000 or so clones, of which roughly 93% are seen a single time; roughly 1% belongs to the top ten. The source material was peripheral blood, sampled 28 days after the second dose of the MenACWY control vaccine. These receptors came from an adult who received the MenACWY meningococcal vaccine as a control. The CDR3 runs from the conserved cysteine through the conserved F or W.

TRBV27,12,CASGQGWGELFF
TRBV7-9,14,CASSSIGYTDTQYF
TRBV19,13,CASSIEENTEAFF
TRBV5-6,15,CASSLNLGVNTEAFF
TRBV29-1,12,CSGQIGANVLTF
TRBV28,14,CASRTGQGWQPQHF
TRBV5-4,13,CASSLAGNSPLHF
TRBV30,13,CAWSPLIRETQYF
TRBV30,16,CAWSRMGSANTGELFF
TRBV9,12,CASSVVSGEAFF
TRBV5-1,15,CASSFQGALSDTQYF
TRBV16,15,CASSQNQRMNTEAFF
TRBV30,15,CAWSVRGQLDQPQHF
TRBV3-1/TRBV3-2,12,CASSQGPGELFF
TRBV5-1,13,CASSPVGDQPQHF
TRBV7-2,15,CASSPRRGTNYGYTF
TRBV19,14,CASSNRGDTDTQYF